These 12 T cell receptor beta chains were all obtained from the same sample, sequenced in a study of T-cell reconstitution after alpha-beta-depleted transplantation in children. Unique molecular identifiers were used to barcode this TCRbeta library. TCRdb re-derived calls from the PCR reads in MiXCR, one entry per CDR3 protein. The sample carries about 900,000 distinct CDR3 sequences, about 30% recorded once. The sample in question was PBMCs, mostly from graft donor cells, obtained 360 days after TCRalphabeta/CD19-depleted stem cell transplant. These receptors were obtained from a boy in the first two years of life who had a stem cell transplant for SCID, so the T cells may come from the graft donor.

This CDR3 reads CSVDGQEVTGELFF. The CDR3 region has the DNA TGCAGCGTTGACGGACAGGAGGTCACCGGGGAGCTGTTTTTT. The rearrangement links TRBV29-1 to TRBJ2-2, with 7 bases lining up with TRBD1. The CDR3 loop spans 14 amino acids. The junction had 5 bases not matched to a gene; V was cut back by 3 bases and J by 4 bases. Germline CDR1 SQVTM, CDR2 ANQGSEA.

The chain couples TRBV4-3 to TRBJ2-3, with 8 bases identical to TRBD2. The CDR3 spans 16 residues. The germline CDR1 and CDR2 sequences are LGHNA and YSLEER. With V trimmed by 1 base and J by 4 bases, 7 bases remained unmatched. CDR3 nucleotide sequence: TGCGCCAGCAGCCAAGGGACGGGAGGGAGCGCAGATACGCAGTATTTT. Protein sequence: CASSQGTGGSADTQYF.

The chain joins TRBV5-1 to TRBJ1-1; 8 bases match TRBD1. The CDR3 runs 15 residues. The trim removed 0 bases at V and 4 bases at J, leaving 5 bases unmatched. Germline assignment: CDR1 SGHRS and CDR2 YFSETQ. The CDR3, as DNA: TGCGCCAGCAGCTTGGTTGCAGGGGGCGGCACTGAAGCTTTCTTT. Translated, it gives CASSLVAGGGTEAFF.

This clonotype was seen a handful of times. The chain recombines TRBV11-1 with TRBJ1-4; TRBD1 aligns across 9 bases. The length of the CDR3 is 19 residues. Germline V lookup: CDR1 SGHAT, CDR2 FQDESV (reference sequence). The trim removed 5 bases at V and 2 bases at J, leaving 15 bases unmatched. The CDR3 DNA reads TGTGCCAGCAGCCTAGGGGGACAGGGCCCTCTTGGGACTAATGAAAAACTGTTTTTT. Protein sequence: CASSLGGQGPLGTNEKLFF.

A few counts support this clonotype. The chain uses TRBV5-1 and TRBJ2-1; TRBD1 agrees at 9 bases. Germline loops: CDR1 SGHRS, CDR2 YFSETQ. J gave up 7 bases and V 4 bases, and 9 bases lay outside the gene matches. The CDR3 has 15 amino acids. The CDR3, as DNA: TGCGCCAGCAGCCAGAGAGGGACAGGGTATAATGAGCAGTTCTTC. Translated, it gives CASSQRGTGYNEQFF.

The sample holds many counts of this clonotype. The CDR3 loop is CASSLAGMNTEAFF. CDR3 nucleotide sequence: TGCGCCAGCAGCTTGGCAGGGATGAACACTGAAGCTTTCTTT. The chain combines TRBV5-1 with TRBJ1-1; TRBD1 might be the D (5 bases). Germline loops: CDR1 SGHRS, CDR2 YFSETQ. The V and J ends lost 0 bases and 0 bases respectively, with 6 bases between them. CDR3 length: 14 amino acids.

The rearrangement uses TRBV25-1 and TRBJ2-5; D possibly corresponds to TRBD2 (5 bases). Germline loops: CDR1 MGHDK, CDR2 SYGVNS. There are 14 residues in the CDR3. V lost 4 bases, J lost 5 bases, and 14 bases lay in between. CDR3 DNA: TGTGCCAGCAGTGCTACTAGGTTCGCGGAGACCCAGTACTTC. It encodes CASSATRFAETQYF.

This clonotype has only a few counts. The rearrangement joins TRBV20-1 to TRBJ2-3; D unclear. V was clipped by 6 bases and J by 4 bases, with 14 bases between them. Germline assignment: CDR1 DFQATT and CDR2 SNEGSKA (reference sequence). This CDR3 comprises 13 residues. The CDR3 reads CSADRSGADTQYF. The CDR3 DNA reads as TGCAGTGCCGATCGGTCTGGGGCAGATACGCAGTATTTT.

V usage is TRBV24-1 and J usage is TRBJ2-1, with 10 nucleotides matching TRBD1. Unmatched junction bases numbered 6, after V lost 3 bases and J lost 8 bases. The CDR3 has 15 residues. Germline values: CDR1 KGHDR, CDR2 SFDVKD. The DNA for the CDR3 is TGTGCCACCAGTGATGCCGGACAGGGGGGCTATGAGCAGTTCTTC. It specifies CATSDAGQGGYEQFF.

This clonotype was counted many times. This sequence joins TRBV9 and TRBJ2-1; D perhaps matches TRBD1 (6 bases). V lost 0 bases and J 5 bases, leaving 12 bases between the germline ends. Germline V lookup: CDR1 SGDLS, CDR2 YYNGEE. The CDR3 is 15 residues long. The CDR3 reads CASSVEGDGDNEQFF. CDR3 sequence (DNA): TGTGCCAGCAGCGTAGAGGGGGACGGGGACAATGAGCAGTTCTTC.

V gene TRBV10-3 combines with J gene TRBJ2-7, with 12 nucleotides matching TRBD1. CDR1 is ENHRY, CDR2 SYGVKD, per germline. The V and J ends lost 6 bases and 2 bases, in that order; junction bases with no gene match: 11. The CDR3 is 17 amino acids. The CDR3 DNA reads as TGTGCCATCAGGGACGGGACAGGGGGCAAAAGGGCCTACGAGCAGTACTTC. Its translation: CAIRDGTGGKRAYEQYF.

The sample holds a few counts of this clonotype. This sequence joins TRBV24-1 and TRBJ2-1; 13 bases align to TRBD2. The CDR3 totals 16 residues. Germline V gene lookup returns CDR1 KGHDR and CDR2 SFDVKD. Trimming at V came to 2 bases and at J to 8 bases, leaving 5 bases not matched to a gene. CDR3 in amino acids: CATSDSGTSGVDEQFF. The CDR3 DNA follows: TGTGCCACCAGTGATTCCGGGACTAGCGGGGTCGATGAGCAGTTCTTC.